This TCR beta chain was observed in a study of blood T cell repertoires in COVID-19. CDR3 size: 14 residues. Per germline, CDR1 MDHEN and CDR2 SYDVKM. J was trimmed by 4 bases and V by 7 bases; bases with no gene match: 6. Participants were aged about 18 to 89 years from roughly 25 US areas. Self-reported history from a screening survey and questionnaire set each donor's cohort. This table comes from immunoSEQ multiplex PCR, and its TCRdb copy is limited to in-frame clones, with some not included. The repertoire holds 120,000 to 150,000 clones, with roughly 84% as singletons. The genes are TRBV28 and TRBJ1-1; TRBD1 matches at 10 bases. Sequenced sample: PBMCs or T cells enriched from blood (not recorded which). The source is a man aged 35-49 years with acute COVID-19. The CDR3 is CASIIGQGVTEAFF. Written as DNA, the CDR3 is TGTGCCAGCATTATTGGACAGGGGGTCACTGAAGCTTTCTTT.